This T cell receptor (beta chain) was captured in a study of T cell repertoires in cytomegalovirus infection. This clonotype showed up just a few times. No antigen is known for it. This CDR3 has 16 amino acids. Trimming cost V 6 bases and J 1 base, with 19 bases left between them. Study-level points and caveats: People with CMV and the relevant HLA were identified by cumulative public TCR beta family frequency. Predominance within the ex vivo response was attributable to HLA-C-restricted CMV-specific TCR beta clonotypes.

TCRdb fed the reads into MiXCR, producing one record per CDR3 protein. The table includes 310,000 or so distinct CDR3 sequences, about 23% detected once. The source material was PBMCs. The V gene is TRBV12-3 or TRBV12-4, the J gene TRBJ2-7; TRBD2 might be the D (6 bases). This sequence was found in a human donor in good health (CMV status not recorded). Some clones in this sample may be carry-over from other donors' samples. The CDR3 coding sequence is TGTGCCAGCAGCTCTGACGTGGGACTTTCATCCTACGAGCAGTACTTC. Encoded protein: CASSSDVGLSSYEQYF.